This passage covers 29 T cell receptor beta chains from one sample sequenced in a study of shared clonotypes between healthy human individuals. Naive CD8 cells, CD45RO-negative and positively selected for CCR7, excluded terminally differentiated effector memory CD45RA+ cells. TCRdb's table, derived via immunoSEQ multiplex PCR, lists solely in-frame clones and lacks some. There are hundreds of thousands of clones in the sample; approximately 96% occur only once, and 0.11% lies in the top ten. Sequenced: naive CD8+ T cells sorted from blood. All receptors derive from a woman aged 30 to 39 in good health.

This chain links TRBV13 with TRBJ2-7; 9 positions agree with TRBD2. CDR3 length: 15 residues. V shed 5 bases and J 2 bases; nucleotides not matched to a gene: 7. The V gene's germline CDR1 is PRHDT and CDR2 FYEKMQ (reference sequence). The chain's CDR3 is CASSQAGGRAYEQYF. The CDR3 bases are TGTGCCAGCAGCCAGGCCGGCGGGAGGGCCTACGAGCAGTACTTC.

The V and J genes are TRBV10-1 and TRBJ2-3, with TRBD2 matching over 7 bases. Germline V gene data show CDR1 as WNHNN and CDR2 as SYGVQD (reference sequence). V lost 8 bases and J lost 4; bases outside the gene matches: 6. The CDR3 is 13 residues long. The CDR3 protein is CASCGGEADTQYF. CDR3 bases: TGCGCCAGCTGCGGGGGAGAAGCAGATACGCAGTATTTT.

The CDR3 region has the DNA TGTGCCAGCAGCTTACCAACCGCGGCTCGGAGCTCCTACGAGCAGTACTTC. It encodes CASSLPTAARSSYEQYF. This chain connects TRBV7-8 to TRBJ2-5; no clear D gene. The J call is in doubt because the DNA end fits TRBJ2-7 better. The CDR3 extends over 17 amino acids. Germline assignment: CDR1 SGHVS and CDR2 FQNEAQ.

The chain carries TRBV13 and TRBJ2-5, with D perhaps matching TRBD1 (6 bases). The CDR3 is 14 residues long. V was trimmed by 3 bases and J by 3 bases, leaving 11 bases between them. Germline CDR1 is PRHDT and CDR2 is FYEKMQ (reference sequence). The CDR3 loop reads CASSLAQGKETQYF. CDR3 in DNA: TGTGCCAGCAGCTTGGCTCAGGGGAAAGAGACCCAGTACTTC.

Here the CDR3 reads CASRFLAGADGYTF. In DNA, the CDR3 is TGTGCCAGTAGATTTCTAGCGGGCGCAGATGGCTACACCTTC. V and J are TRBV19 and TRBJ1-2; D uncertain. V was trimmed by 6 bases and J by 6 bases, leaving 17 bases between them. Germline CDR1 reads LNHDA; CDR2 reads SQIVND (reference sequence). The CDR3 length is 14 residues.

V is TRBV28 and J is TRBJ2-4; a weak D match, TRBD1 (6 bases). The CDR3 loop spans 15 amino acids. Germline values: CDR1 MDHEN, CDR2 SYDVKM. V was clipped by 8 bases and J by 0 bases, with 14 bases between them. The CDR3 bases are TGTGCCAGCGGACGGGACATTCTAGCCAAAAACATTCAGTACTTC. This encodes CASGRDILAKNIQYF.

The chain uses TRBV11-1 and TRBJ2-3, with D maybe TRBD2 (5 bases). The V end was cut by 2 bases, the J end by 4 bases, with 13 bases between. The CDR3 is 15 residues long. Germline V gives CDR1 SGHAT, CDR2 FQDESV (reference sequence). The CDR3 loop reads CASSLIGPEADTQYF. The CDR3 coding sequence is TGTGCCAGCAGCTTAATAGGACCGGAGGCAGATACGCAGTATTTT.

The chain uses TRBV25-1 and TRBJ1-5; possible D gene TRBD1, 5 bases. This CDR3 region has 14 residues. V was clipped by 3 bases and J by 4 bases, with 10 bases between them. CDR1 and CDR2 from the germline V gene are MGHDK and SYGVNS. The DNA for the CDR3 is TGTGCCAGCAGTGACAGGGCAGGGAATCAGCCCCAGCATTTT. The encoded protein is CASSDRAGNQPQHF.

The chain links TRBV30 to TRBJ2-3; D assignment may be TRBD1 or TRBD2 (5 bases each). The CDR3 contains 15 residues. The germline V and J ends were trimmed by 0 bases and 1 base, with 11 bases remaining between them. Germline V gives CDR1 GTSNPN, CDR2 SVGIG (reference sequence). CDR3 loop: CAWSVEGPGTDTQYF. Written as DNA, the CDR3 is TGTGCCTGGAGTGTAGAGGGGCCGGGCACAGATACGCAGTATTTT.

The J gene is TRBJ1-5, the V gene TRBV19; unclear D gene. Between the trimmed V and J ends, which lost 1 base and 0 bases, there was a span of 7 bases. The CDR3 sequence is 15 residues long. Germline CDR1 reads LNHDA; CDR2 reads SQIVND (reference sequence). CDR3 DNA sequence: TGTGCCAGTAGTATAGTACAGTATAGCAATCAGCCCCAGCATTTT. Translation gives CASSIVQYSNQPQHF.

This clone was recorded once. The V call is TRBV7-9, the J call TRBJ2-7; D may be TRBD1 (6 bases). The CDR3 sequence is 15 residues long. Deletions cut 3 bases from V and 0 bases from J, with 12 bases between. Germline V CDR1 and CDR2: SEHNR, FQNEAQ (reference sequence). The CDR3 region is CASSLDSLSSYEQYF. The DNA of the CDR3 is TGTGCCAGCAGCTTGGACAGCCTAAGCTCCTACGAGCAGTACTTC.

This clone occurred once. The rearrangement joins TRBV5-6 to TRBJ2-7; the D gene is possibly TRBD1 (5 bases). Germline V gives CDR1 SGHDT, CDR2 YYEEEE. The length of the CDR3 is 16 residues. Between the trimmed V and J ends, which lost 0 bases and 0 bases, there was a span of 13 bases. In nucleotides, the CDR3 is TGTGCCAGCAGCTTGGATAGGTGGGGCAGCTCCTACGAGCAGTACTTC. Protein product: CASSLDRWGSSYEQYF.

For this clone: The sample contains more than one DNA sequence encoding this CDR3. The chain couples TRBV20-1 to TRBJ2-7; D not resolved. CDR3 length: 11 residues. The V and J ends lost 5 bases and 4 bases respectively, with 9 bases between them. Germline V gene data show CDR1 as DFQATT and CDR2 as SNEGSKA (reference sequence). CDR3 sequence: CSALFLYEQYF. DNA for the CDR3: TGCAGTGCTCTATTCCTTTACGAGCAGTACTTC.

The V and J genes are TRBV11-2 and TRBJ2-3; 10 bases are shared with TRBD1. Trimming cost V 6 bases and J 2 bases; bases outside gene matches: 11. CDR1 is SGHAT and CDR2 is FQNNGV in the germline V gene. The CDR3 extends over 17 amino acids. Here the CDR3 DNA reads TGTGCCAGCAGTTTGGGGCGACAGGGGGCTTTCACAGATACGCAGTATTTT. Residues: CASSLGRQGAFTDTQYF.

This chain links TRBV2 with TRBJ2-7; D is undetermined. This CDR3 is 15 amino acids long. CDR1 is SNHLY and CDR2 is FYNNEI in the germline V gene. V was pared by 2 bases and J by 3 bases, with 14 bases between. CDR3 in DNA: TGTGCCAGCAGTGAATTCCACAGTTCCAACTACGAGCAGTACTTC. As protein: CASSEFHSSNYEQYF.

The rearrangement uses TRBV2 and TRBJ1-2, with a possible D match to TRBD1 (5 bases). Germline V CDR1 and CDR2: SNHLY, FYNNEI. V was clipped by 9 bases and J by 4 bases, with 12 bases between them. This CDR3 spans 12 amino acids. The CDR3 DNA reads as TGTGCCAGTCGGGGACTGAGCTATGGCTACACCTTC. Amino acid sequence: CASRGLSYGYTF.

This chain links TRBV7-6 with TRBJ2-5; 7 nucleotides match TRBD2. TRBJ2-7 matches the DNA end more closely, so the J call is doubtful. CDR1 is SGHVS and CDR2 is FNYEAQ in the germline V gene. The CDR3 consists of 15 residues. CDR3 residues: CASSPASGHTYEQYF. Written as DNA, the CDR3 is TGTGCCAGCAGCCCCGCTAGCGGTCATACCTACGAGCAGTACTTC.

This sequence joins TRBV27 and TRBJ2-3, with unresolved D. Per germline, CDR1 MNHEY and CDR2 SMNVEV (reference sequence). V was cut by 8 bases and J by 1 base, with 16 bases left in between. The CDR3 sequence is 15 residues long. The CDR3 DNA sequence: TGTGCCAGCGTCTCATCGGGTTGGGGCACAGATACGCAGTATTTT. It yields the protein CASVSSGWGTDTQYF.

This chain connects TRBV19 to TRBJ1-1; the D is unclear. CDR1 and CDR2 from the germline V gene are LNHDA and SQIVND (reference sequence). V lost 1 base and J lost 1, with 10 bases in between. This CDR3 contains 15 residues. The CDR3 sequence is CASSIVPYPNTEAFF. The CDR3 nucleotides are TGTGCCAGTAGTATAGTTCCCTATCCGAACACTGAAGCTTTCTTT.

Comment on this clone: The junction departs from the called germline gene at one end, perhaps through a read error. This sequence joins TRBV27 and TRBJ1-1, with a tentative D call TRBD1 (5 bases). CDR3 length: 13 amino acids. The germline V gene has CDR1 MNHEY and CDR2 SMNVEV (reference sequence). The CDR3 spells CASRLLRGTYLLF. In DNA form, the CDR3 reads TGTGCCAGCAGGTTGCTAAGGGGCACTTATCTGCTCTTT.

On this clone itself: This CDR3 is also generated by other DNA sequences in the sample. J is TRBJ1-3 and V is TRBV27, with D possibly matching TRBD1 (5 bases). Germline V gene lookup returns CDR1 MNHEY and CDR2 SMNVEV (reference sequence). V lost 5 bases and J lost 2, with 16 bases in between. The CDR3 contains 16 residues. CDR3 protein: CASSPSQGEAGNTIYF. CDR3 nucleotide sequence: TGTGCCAGCAGTCCGTCTCAGGGTGAGGCTGGAAACACCATATATTTT.

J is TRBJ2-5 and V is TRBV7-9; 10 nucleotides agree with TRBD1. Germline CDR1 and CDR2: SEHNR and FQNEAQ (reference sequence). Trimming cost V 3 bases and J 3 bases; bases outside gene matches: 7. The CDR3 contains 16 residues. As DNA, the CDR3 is TGTGCCAGCAGCTTCCCGGACAGGGGGTATAAAGAGACCCAGTACTTC. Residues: CASSFPDRGYKETQYF.

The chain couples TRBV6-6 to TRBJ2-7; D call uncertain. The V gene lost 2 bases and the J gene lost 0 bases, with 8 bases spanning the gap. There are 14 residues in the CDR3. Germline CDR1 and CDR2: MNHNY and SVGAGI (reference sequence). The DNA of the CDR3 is TGTGCCAGCAGTTACGCCCGGACCTCCTACGAGCAGTACTTC. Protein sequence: CASSYARTSYEQYF.

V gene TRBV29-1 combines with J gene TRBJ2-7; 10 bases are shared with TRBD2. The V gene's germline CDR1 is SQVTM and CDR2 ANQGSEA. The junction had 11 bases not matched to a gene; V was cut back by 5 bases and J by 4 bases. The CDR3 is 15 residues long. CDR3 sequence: CSVSGEREGGYEQYF. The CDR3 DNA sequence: TGCAGCGTTTCAGGCGAGCGGGAGGGGGGATACGAGCAGTACTTC.

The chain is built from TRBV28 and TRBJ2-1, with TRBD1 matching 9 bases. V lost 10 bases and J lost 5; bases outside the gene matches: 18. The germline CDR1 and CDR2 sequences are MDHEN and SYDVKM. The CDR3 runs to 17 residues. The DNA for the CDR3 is TGTGCCACCACTTACGGGGTTGGGGACAGGGCCAACAATGAGCAGTTCTTC. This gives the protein CATTYGVGDRANNEQFF.

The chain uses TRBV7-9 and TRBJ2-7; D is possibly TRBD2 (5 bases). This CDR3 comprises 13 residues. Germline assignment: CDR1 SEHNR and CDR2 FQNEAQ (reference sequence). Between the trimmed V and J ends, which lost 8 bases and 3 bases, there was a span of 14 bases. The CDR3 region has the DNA TGTGCCAGCGAGTCGGGATTAAGCTACGAGCAGTACTTC. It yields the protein CASESGLSYEQYF.

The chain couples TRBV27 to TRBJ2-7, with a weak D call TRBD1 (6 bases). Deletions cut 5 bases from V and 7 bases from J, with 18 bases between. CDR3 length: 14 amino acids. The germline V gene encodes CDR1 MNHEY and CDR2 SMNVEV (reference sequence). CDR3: CASSIRQDLLEQYF. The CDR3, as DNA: TGTGCCAGCAGTATCCGACAGGATCTCCTGGAGCAGTACTTC.

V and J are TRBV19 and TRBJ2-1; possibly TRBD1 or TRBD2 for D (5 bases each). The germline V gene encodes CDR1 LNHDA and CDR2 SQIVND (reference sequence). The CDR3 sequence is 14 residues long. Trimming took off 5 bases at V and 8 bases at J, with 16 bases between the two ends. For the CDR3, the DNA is TGTGCCAGTAGTCCCGGTGGGACCGGCGATGAGCAGTTCTTC. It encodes CASSPGGTGDEQFF.

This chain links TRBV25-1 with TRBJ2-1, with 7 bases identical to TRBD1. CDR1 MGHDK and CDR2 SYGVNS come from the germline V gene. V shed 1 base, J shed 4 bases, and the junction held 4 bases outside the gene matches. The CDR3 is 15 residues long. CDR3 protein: CASSEFSTGYNEQFF. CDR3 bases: TGTGCCAGCAGTGAATTTTCGACAGGGTACAATGAGCAGTTCTTC.